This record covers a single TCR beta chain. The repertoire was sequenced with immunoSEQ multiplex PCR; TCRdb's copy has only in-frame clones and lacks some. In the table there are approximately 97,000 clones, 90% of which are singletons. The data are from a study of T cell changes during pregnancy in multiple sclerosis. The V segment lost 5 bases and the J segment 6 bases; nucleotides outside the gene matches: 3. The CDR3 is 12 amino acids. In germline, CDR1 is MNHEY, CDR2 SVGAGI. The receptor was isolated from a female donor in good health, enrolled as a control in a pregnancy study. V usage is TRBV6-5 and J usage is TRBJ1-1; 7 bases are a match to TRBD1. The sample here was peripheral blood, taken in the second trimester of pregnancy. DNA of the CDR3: TGTGCCAGCAGTCTCGACAGGGCTGAAGCTTTCTTT. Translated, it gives CASSLDRAEAFF.